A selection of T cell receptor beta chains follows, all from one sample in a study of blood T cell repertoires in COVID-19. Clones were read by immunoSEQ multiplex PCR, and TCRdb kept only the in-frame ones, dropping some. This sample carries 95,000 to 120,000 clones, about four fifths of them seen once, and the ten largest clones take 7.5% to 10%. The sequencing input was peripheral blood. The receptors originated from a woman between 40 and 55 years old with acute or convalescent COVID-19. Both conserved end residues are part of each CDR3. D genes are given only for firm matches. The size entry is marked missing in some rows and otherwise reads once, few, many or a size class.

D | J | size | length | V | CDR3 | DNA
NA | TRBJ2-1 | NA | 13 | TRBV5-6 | CASSLGGPGGQFF | TGTGCCAGCAGCTTGGGGGGGCCGGGTGGGCAGTTCTTC
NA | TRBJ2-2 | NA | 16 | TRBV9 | CASSHPRTANTGELFF | TGTGCCAGCAGTCACCCCCGGACAGCGAACACCGGGGAGCTGTTTTTT
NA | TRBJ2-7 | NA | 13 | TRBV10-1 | CASSEVVAGEQYF | TGCGCCAGCAGTGAGGTCGTCGCGGGGGAGCAGTACTTC
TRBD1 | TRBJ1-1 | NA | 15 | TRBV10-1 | CASSDSGQGHTEAFF | TGCGCCAGCAGTGATTCGGGACAGGGTCACACTGAAGCTTTCTTT
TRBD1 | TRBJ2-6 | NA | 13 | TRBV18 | CASALGQGNVLTF | TGTGCCAGCGCACTGGGACAGGGAAACGTCCTGACTTTC
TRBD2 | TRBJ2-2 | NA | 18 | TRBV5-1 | CASSLGPLSGGFYGELFF | TGCGCCAGCAGCTTAGGCCCGTTGAGCGGGGGATTTTATGGGGAGCTGTTTTTT
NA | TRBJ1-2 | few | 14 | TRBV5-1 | CASRIGVQGYGYTF | TGCGCCAGCAGGATAGGGGTTCAGGGCTATGGCTACACCTTC
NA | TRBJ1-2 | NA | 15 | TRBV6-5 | CASSSSRGGGYGYTF | TGTGCCAGCAGTTCATCAAGGGGGGGCGGCTATGGCTACACCTTC
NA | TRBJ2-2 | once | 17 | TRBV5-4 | CASSSVLGHPNTGELFF | TGTGCCAGCAGCTCAGTATTGGGACATCCGAACACCGGGGAGCTGTTTTTT
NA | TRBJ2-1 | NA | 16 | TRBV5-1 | CASSLSQGSKYNEQFF | TGCGCCAGCAGCTTGTCGCAGGGGAGCAAGTACAATGAGCAGTTCTTC
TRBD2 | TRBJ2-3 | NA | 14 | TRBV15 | CATSPSGGGNTQYF | TGTGCCACCAGCCCTAGCGGGGGGGGAAATACGCAGTATTTT
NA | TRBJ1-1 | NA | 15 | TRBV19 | CASSEQGSLYTEAFF | TGTGCCAGTAGTGAGCAGGGTTCACTTTACACTGAAGCTTTCTTT
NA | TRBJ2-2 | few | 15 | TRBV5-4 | CASSSLGSYTGELFF | TGTGCCAGCAGTTCCCTCGGGTCCTACACCGGGGAGCTGTTTTTT
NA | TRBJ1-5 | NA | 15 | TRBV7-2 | CASSLVPRSNQPQHF | TGTGCCAGCAGCTTAGTCCCGAGGAGCAATCAGCCCCAGCATTTT
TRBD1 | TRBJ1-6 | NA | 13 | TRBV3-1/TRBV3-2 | CASSHTGDSPLHF | TGTGCCAGCAGCCATACAGGGGATTCACCCCTCCACTTT
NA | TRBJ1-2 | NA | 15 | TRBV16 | CASSQSQTLVGGYTF | TGTGCCAGCAGCCAATCTCAGACTCTAGTGGGTGGCTACACCTTC
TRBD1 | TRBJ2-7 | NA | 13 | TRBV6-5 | CASRGTGIYEQYF | TGTGCCAGCAGGGGGACAGGGATCTACGAGCAGTACTTC
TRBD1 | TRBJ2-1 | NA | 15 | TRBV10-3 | CAISASGGVGNEQFF | TGTGCCATCAGTGCATCAGGGGGAGTTGGGAATGAGCAGTTCTTC
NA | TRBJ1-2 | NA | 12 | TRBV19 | CASSTSHYGYTF | TGTGCCAGTTCAACAAGTCACTATGGCTACACCTTC
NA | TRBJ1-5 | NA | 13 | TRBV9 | CASSVAEGQPQHF | TGTGCCAGCAGCGTAGCTGAGGGCCAGCCCCAGCATTTT
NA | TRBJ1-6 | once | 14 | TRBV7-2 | CASSLTNYNSPLHF | TGTGCCAGCAGCTTAACAAACTATAATTCACCCCTCCACTTT
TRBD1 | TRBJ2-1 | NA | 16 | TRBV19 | CASSTSGTGLYNEQFF | TGTGCCAGTAGTACTTCCGGGACAGGGCTATACAATGAGCAGTTCTTC
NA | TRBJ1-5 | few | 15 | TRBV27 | CASSLTVYSNQPQHF | TGTGCCAGCAGTTTAACGGTGTATAGCAATCAGCCCCAGCATTTT
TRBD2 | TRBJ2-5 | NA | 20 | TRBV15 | CATSSPRQRWLAGDQETQYF | TGTGCCACCAGCTCTCCCCGACAGAGGTGGCTAGCGGGGGACCAAGAGACCCAGTACTTC
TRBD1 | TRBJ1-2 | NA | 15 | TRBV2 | CASSGDGQGANGYTF | TGTGCCAGCAGTGGGGACGGACAGGGGGCGAATGGCTACACCTTC
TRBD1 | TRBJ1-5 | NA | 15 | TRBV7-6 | CASSLSPGGRQPQHF | TGTGCCAGCAGCTTATCCCCAGGGGGCCGGCAGCCCCAGCATTTT
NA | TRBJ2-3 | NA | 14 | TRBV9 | CASRRGQLGDTQYF | TGTGCCAGCCGAAGAGGACAGCTGGGGGATACGCAGTATTTT
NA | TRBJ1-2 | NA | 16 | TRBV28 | CASSGGGGRSNYGYTF | TGTGCCAGCAGTGGAGGGGGGGGCAGATCTAACTATGGCTACACCTTC
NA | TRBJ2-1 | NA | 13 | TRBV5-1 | CASHPGDAVNQFF | TGCGCCAGCCACCCCGGAGATGCTGTGAATCAGTTCTTC
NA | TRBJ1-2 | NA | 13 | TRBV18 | CASSPTGVDGYTF | TGTGCCAGCTCACCAACCGGGGTCGACGGCTACACCTTC
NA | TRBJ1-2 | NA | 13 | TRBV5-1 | CASSLEQGNGYTF | TGCGCCAGCAGCTTGGAGCAGGGGAATGGCTACACCTTC
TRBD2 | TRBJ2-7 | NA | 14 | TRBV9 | CASSIRLAGDEQYF | TGTGCCAGCAGCATACGACTAGCGGGGGACGAGCAGTACTTC
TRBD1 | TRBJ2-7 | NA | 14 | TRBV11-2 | CASSDPGQPYEQYF | TGTGCCAGCAGTGACCCGGGACAGCCTTACGAGCAGTACTTC
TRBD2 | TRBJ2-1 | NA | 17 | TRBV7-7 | CASSLPGTSGSYNEQFF | TGTGCCAGCAGCTTACCCGGGACTAGCGGATCCTACAATGAGCAGTTCTTC
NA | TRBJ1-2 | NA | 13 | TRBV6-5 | CASSYSRVEDEIF | TGTGCCAGCAGTTACTCGAGGGTGGAGGACGAGATCTTC
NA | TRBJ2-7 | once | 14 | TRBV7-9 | CASTLEEGAGEQYF | TGTGCCAGCACCCTAGAGGAGGGGGCGGGCGAGCAGTACTTC
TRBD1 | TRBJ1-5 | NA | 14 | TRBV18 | CASSPTGGHQPQHF | TGTGCCAGCTCTCCTACAGGGGGCCATCAGCCCCAGCATTTT
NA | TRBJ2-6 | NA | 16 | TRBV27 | CASSLRTGSGANVLTF | TGTGCCAGCAGTCTCAGAACAGGGTCTGGGGCCAACGTCCTGACTTTC
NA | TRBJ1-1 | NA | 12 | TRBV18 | CASSTGGREAFF | TGTGCCAGCTCAACCGGAGGGCGTGAAGCTTTCTTT
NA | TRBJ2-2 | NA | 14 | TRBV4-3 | CASSQGQNTGELFF | TGCGCCAGCAGCCAAGGACAGAACACCGGGGAGCTGTTTTTT
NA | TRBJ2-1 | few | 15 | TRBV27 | CASSPIPLGGNEQFF | TGTGCCAGCAGTCCCATCCCTCTAGGGGGAAATGAGCAGTTCTTC
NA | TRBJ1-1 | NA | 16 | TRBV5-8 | CASSLAPGRVNTEAFF | TGTGCCAGCAGCTTGGCCCCCGGCAGGGTGAACACTGAAGCTTTCTTT
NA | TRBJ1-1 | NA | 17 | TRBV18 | CASSRQRWTPPNTEAFF | TGTGCCAGCTCACGACAGAGATGGACACCCCCTAACACTGAAGCTTTCTTT
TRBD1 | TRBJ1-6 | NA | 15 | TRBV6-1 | CASSEGTGGNSPLHF | TGTGCCAGCAGTGAAGGGACAGGGGGGAATTCACCCCTCCACTTT
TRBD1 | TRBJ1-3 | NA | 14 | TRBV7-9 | CASSLGTGKNTIYF | TGTGCCAGCAGCTTAGGGACAGGGAAGAACACCATATATTTT
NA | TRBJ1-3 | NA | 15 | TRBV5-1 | CASSLDSLSGNTIYF | TGCGCCAGCAGCTTGGACAGCCTCTCTGGAAACACCATATATTTT